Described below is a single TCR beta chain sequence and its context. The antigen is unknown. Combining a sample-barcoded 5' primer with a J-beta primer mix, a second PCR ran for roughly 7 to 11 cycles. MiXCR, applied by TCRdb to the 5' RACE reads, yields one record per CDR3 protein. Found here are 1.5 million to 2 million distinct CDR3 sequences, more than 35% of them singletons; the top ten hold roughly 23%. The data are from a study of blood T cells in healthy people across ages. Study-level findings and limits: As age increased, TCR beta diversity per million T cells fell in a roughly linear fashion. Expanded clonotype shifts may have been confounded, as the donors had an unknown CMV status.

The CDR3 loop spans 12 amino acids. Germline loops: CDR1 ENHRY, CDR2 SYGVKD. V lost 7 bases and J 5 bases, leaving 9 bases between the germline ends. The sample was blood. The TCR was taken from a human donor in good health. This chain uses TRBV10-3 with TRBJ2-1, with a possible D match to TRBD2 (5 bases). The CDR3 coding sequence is TGTGCCATCATGGACTGGAACAATGAGCAGTTCTTC. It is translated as CAIMDWNNEQFF.